What follows are 15 T cell receptor beta chains derived from one specimen sequenced in a study of cytomegalovirus exposure and HLA in healthy donors. Primers for the PCR totalled 60 Vbeta and 13 Jbeta. Clones were read by immunoSEQ multiplex PCR, and TCRdb kept only the in-frame ones, dropping some. The sample includes around 130,000 clones, approximately 85% of them seen just once. Sequences were obtained from PBMCs. The receptors here all came from a woman in her 30s in good health and CMV-seropositive.

Only one count was recorded for this clone. The rearrangement links TRBV18 to TRBJ2-3; TRBD2 might be the D (6 bases). Germline V gene lookup returns CDR1 KGHSH and CDR2 LQKENI. V was trimmed by 3 bases and J by 2 bases, leaving 21 bases between them. This CDR3 contains 18 residues. As DNA, the CDR3 is TGTGCCAGCTCACCCGCTCCGGGTAGCGGCTCCTTCACAGATACGCAGTATTTT. This gives the protein CASSPAPGSGSFTDTQYF.

The rearrangement joins TRBV27 to TRBJ1-1; TRBD1 agrees at 11 bases. Germline V gene sequence: CDR1 MNHEY, CDR2 SMNVEV (reference sequence). Losses at the gene ends were 1 base for V and 5 bases for J; bases not matched to a gene: 6. The CDR3 has 16 residues. The DNA for the CDR3 is TGTGCCAGCAGTTTATTCGGACAGGGGGCGCGGACTGAAGCTTTCTTT. Translating it yields CASSLFGQGARTEAFF.

The sample holds one count of this clone. This chain joins TRBV6-1 and TRBJ2-7, with TRBD1 matching over 8 bases. V shed 5 bases, J shed 4 bases, and the junction held 7 bases outside the gene matches. Per germline, CDR1 MNHNS and CDR2 SASEGT. The CDR3 is 14 amino acids. The CDR3 coding sequence is TGTGCCAGCAGTCAGACAGGGGTGAATTACGAGCAGTACTTC. Amino acid sequence: CASSQTGVNYEQYF.

The gene calls are TRBV6-5 and TRBJ2-7; 8 bases fit TRBD1. Trimming cost V 5 bases and J 5 bases; bases outside gene matches: 8. This CDR3 comprises 14 residues. Germline V gene data show CDR1 as MNHEY and CDR2 as SVGAGI. The chain's CDR3 is CASSGWTGKDEQYF. The CDR3, as DNA: TGTGCCAGCAGTGGGTGGACAGGGAAAGACGAGCAGTACTTC.

The chain is built from TRBV4-2 and TRBJ2-6, with a weak D call TRBD2 (6 bases). V was pared by 1 base and J by 3 bases, with 10 bases between. Germline V gives CDR1 LGHNA, CDR2 YNFKEQ. This CDR3 is built from 16 residues. The chain's CDR3 is CASSQAEGFGANVLTF. CDR3 nucleotides: TGTGCCAGCAGCCAAGCGGAGGGCTTTGGGGCCAACGTCCTGACTTTC.

The chain has TRBV10-3 and TRBJ1-4, with unresolved D. Trimming left V 5 bases short and J 0 bases short, with 10 bases between. The CDR3 runs to 15 residues. The germline V gene encodes CDR1 ENHRY and CDR2 SYGVKD. The CDR3 DNA sequence: TGTGCCATCAGTCCCACCGGGACAACTAATGAAAAACTGTTTTTT. Its protein is CAISPTGTTNEKLFF.

This chain connects TRBV5-1 to TRBJ1-1; TRBD1 is a possible D gene (5 bases). V lost 3 bases to trimming and J lost 5 bases, with 14 bases between them. The CDR3 contains 14 residues. Per germline, CDR1 SGHRS and CDR2 YFSETQ. Written as DNA, the CDR3 is TGCGCCAGCAGCTCCTATGTGGGGGGGACTGAAGCTTTCTTT. Encoded protein: CASSSYVGGTEAFF.

V and J are TRBV27 and TRBJ2-7; D possibly corresponds to TRBD1 (6 bases). Germline V gene data show CDR1 as MNHEY and CDR2 as SMNVEV (reference sequence). V was cut by 1 base and J by 2 bases, with 15 bases left in between. This CDR3 spans 16 amino acids. In DNA form, the CDR3 reads TGTGCCAGCAGTTTATATCCGCCGACAGGAACCTACGAGCAGTACTTC. It specifies CASSLYPPTGTYEQYF.

The V gene is TRBV6-6, the J gene TRBJ1-4; 7 positions match TRBD1. V lost 2 bases, J lost 6 bases, and 6 bases stayed unmatched. CDR1 MNHNY and CDR2 SVGAGI come from the germline V gene (reference sequence). The CDR3 runs 15 residues. CDR3 sequence: CASSYGGRGYEKLFF. The CDR3 nucleotides are TGTGCCAGCAGTTACGGAGGCAGGGGGTATGAAAAACTGTTTTTT.

This clone has more than one count but fewer than ten. The chain combines TRBV5-5 with TRBJ2-7; 8 bases map to TRBD1. The V and J ends lost 3 bases and 0 bases, in that order; junction bases with no gene match: 2. The germline V gene has CDR1 SGHKS and CDR2 YYEKEE (reference sequence). This CDR3 comprises 14 residues. CDR3 residues: CASSWTGSSYEQYF. CDR3 in DNA: TGTGCCAGCAGCTGGACAGGGAGCTCCTACGAGCAGTACTTC.

This clone was observed a single time. V usage is TRBV27 and J usage is TRBJ2-1; the D gene is possibly TRBD2 (6 bases). Germline CDR1 is MNHEY and CDR2 is SMNVEV (reference sequence). The V end lost 11 bases, the J end lost 0 bases, and 11 bases lay between the germline ends. The CDR3 runs 13 residues. CDR3: CASGLFSYNEQFF. CDR3 in DNA: TGTGCCTCGGGACTTTTCTCCTACAATGAGCAGTTCTTC.

The rearrangement uses TRBV5-1 and TRBJ2-7, with D perhaps TRBD1 (6 bases). Germline-derived CDR1 and CDR2 are SGHRS and YFSETQ. This CDR3 contains 13 residues. Trimming took off 2 bases at V and 6 bases at J, with 12 bases between the two ends. CDR3 nucleotides: TGCGCCAGCAGCTTCGCGCGAGGGGGCGAGCAGTACTTC. Encoded protein: CASSFARGGEQYF.

The gene calls are TRBV30 and TRBJ2-7; 8 bases line up with TRBD2. V lost 8 bases, J lost 4 bases, and 16 bases stayed unmatched. The CDR3 is made up of 15 amino acids. From germline, CDR1 is GTSNPN and CDR2 SVGIG (reference sequence). CDR3 in DNA: TGTGCCAGCAACCCTGAGGGGCAGCGGGGGTACGAGCAGTACTTC. It translates to CASNPEGQRGYEQYF.

The rearrangement uses TRBV18 and TRBJ1-2, with D unresolved. CDR3 length: 15 amino acids. The germline V and J ends were trimmed by 1 base and 3 bases, with 12 bases remaining between them. Germline V gives CDR1 KGHSH, CDR2 LQKENI. The CDR3 reads CASSPQPSAYYGYTF. As DNA, the CDR3 is TGTGCCAGCTCACCACAGCCCTCTGCCTACTATGGCTACACCTTC.

V and J are TRBV2 and TRBJ2-5; D gene unclear. The J call is in doubt because the DNA end fits TRBJ2-7 better. This CDR3 contains 15 residues. From germline, CDR1 is SNHLY and CDR2 FYNNEI. CDR3 region: CASSEENRLPYEQYF. DNA of the CDR3: TGTGCCAGCAGTGAGGAGAACCGACTCCCCTACGAGCAGTACTTC.